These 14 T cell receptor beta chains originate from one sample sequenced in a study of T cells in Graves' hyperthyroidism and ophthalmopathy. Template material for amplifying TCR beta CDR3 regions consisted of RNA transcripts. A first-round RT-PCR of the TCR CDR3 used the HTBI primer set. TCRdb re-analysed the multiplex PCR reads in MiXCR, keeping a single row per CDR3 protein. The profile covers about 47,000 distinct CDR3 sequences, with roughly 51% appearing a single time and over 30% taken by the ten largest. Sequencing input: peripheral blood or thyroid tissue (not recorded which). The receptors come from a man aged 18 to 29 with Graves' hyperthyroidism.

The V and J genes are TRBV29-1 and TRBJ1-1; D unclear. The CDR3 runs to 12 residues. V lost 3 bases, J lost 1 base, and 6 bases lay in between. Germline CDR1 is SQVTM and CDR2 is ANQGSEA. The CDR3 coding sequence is TGCAGCGTTGACAAGGGGAACACTGAAGCTTTCTTT. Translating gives CSVDKGNTEAFF. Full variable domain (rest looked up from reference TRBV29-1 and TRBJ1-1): SAVISQKPSRDICQRGTSLTIQCQVDSQVTMMFWYRQQPGQSLTLIATANQGSEATYESGFVIDKFPISRPNLTFSTLTVSNMSPEDSSIYLCSVDKGNTEAFFGQGTRLTVV.

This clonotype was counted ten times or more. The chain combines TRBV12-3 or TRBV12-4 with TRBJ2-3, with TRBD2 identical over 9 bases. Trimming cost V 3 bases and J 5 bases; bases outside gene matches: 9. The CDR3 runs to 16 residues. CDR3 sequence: CASSFFAGGQGDTQYF. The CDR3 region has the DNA TGTGCCAGCAGTTTCTTCGCGGGAGGGCAGGGAGATACGCAGTATTTT.

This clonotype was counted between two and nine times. The DNA for the CDR3 is TGCAGTCTTAACAGGGGGCGAGGCAATCAGCCCCAGCATTTT. Its protein product is CSLNRGRGNQPQHF. The chain combines TRBV20-1 with TRBJ1-5; TRBD1 agrees at 9 bases. The junction had 7 bases not matched to a gene; V was cut back by 8 bases and J by 2 bases. The V gene's germline CDR1 is DFQATT and CDR2 SNEGSKA (reference sequence). CDR3 length equals 14 residues.

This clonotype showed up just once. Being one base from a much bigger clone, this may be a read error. The CDR3 protein is CAWGVLREKLFF. The CDR3 DNA reads as TGTGCCTGGGGTGTACTTAGGGAAAAACTGTTTTTT. V and J are TRBV30 and TRBJ1-4; D is unclear. The CDR3 sequence is 12 residues long. Germline assignment: CDR1 GTSNPN and CDR2 SVGIG (reference sequence).

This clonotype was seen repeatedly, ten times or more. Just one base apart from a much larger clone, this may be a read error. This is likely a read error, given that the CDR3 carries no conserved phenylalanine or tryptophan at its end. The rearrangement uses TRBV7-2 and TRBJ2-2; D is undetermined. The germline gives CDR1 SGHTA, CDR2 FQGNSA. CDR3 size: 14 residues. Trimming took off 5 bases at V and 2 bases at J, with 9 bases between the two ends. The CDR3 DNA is TGTGCCAGCAGCCCCGTTCTCAACACCGGGGAGCTGTTTCTT. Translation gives CASSPVLNTGELFL.

In nucleotides, the CDR3 is TGCGCCAGCAGTGAGTCGTCAGGACAGGGCTACACCATATATTTT. Translated: CASSESSGQGYTIYF. The chain is built from TRBV10-2 and TRBJ1-3, with 8 bases identical to TRBD1. With V trimmed by 0 bases and J by 8 bases, 6 bases remained unmatched. Germline CDR1 and CDR2: WSHSY and SAAADI. The CDR3 consists of 15 residues.

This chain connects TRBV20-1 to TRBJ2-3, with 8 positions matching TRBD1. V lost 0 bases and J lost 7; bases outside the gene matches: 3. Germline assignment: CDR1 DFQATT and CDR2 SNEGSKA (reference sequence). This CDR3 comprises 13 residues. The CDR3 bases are TGCAGTGCTAGAGACAGGGGGCAATATACGCAGTATTTT. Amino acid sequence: CSARDRGQYTQYF.

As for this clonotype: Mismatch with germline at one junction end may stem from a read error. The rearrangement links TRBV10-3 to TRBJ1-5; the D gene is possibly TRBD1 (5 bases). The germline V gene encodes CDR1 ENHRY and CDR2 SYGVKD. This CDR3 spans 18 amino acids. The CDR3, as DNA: TGTGCCAGCAGTTACCGCGTGAGGGGCATATATGGCAATCAGCCCCAGCATTTT. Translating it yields CASSYRVRGIYGNQPQHF.

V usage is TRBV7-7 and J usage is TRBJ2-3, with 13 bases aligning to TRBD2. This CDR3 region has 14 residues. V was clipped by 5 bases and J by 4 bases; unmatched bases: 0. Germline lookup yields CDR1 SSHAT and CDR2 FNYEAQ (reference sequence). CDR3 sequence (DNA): TGTGCCAGCAGCACTAGCGGGAGGGCAGATACGCAGTATTTT. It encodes CASSTSGRADTQYF.

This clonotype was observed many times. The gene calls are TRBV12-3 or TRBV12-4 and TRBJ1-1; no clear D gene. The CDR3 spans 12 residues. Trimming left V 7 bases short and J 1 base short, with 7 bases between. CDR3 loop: CASIRGNTEAFF. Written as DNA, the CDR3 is TGTGCCAGCATTAGAGGGAACACTGAAGCTTTCTTT.

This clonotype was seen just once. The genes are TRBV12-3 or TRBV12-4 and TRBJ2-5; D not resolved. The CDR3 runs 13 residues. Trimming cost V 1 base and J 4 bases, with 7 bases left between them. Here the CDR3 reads CASSLVRGETQYF. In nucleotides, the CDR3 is TGTGCCAGCAGTTTAGTACGTGGAGAGACCCAGTACTTC.

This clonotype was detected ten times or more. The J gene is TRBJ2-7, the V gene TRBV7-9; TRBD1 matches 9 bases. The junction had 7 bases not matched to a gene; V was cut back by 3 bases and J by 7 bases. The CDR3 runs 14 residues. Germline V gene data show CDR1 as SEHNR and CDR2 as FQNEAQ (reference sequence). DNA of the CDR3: TGTGCCAGCAGCTTCCCGGGACAGGGAAGGGAGCAGTACTTC. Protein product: CASSFPGQGREQYF.

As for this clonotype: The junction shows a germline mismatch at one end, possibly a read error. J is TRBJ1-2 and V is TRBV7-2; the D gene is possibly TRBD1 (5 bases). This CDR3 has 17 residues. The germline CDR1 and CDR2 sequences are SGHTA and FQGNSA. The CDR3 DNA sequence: TGTGCCAGCAGCTTAGCAGGGAAGGGGCTCGCTAACTATGGCTACGCCTTC. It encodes CASSLAGKGLANYGYAF.

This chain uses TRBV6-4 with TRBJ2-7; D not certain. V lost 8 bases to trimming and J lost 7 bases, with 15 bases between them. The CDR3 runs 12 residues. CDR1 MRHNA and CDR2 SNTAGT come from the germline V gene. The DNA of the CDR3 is TGTGCCAGCGGTCGCCGGACCGGGGAGCAGTACTTC. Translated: CASGRRTGEQYF.